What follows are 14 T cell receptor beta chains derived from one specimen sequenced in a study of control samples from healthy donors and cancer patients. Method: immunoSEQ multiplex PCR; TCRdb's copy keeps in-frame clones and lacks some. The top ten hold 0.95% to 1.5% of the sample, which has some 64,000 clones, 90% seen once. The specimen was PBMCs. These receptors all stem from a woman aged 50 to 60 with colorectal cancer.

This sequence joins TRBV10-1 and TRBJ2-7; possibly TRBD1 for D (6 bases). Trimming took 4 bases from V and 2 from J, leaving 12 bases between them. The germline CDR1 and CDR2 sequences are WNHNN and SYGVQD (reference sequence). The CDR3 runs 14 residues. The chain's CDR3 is CASSAGTSTYEQYF. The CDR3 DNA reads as TGCGCCAGCAGTGCCGGGACATCAACCTACGAGCAGTACTTC.

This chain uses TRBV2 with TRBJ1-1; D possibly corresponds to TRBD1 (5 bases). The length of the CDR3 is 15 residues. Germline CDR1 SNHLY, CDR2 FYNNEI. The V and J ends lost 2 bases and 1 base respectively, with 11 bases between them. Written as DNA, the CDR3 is TGTGCCAGCAGTGAACTCAGGGATCGGAACACTGAAGCTTTCTTT. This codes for CASSELRDRNTEAFF.

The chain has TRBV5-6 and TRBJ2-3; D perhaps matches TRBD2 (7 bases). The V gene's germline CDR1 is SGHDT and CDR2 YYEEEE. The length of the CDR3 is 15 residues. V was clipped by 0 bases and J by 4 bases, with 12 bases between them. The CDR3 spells CASSLGGGAADTQYF. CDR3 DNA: TGTGCCAGCAGCTTGGGTGGGGGGGCGGCAGATACGCAGTATTTT.

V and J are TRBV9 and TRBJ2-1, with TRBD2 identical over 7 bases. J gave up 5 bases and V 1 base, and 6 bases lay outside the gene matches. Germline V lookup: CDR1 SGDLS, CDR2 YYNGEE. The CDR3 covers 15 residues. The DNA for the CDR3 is TGTGCCAGCAGCGTACGGGACTACCAAGACAATGAGCAGTTCTTC. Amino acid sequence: CASSVRDYQDNEQFF.

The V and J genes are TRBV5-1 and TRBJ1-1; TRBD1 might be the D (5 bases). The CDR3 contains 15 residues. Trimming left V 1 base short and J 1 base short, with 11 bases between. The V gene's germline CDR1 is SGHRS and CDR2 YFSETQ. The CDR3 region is CASSLRFRENTEAFF. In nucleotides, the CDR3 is TGCGCCAGCAGCTTGCGGTTCAGGGAGAACACTGAAGCTTTCTTT.

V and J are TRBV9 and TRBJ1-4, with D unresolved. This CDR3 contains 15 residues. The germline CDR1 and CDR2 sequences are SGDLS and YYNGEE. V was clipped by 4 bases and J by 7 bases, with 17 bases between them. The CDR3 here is CASSPTPSRSEKLFF. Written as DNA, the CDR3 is TGTGCCAGCAGCCCCACCCCCAGTCGGAGTGAAAAACTGTTTTTT.

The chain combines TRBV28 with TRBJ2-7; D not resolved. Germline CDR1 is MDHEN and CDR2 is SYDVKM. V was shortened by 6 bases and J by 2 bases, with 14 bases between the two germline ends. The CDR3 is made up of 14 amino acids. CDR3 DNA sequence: TGTGCCAGCAGGGAGAGGACGGATACCTACGAGCAGTACTTC. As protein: CASRERTDTYEQYF.

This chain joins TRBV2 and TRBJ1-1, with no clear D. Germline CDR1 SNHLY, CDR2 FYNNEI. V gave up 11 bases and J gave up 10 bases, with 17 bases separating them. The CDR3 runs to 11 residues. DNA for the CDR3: TGTGCCGGCAACTACCCCCTATCAGCTTTCTTT. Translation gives CAGNYPLSAFF.

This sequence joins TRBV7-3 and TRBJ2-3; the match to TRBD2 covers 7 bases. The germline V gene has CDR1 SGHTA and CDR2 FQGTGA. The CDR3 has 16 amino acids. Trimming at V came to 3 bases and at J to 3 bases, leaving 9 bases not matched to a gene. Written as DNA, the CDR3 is TGTGCCAGCAGCTTCCGGGGCGGGAGTTCAACAGATACGCAGTATTTT. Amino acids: CASSFRGGSSTDTQYF.

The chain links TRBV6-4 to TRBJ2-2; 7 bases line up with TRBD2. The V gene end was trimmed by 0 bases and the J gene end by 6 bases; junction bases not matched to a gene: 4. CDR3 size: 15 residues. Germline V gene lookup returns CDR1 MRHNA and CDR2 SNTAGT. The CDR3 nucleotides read TGTGCCAGCAGTGACTCTCGACGGGGGGCCGGGGAGCTGTTTTTT. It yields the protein CASSDSRRGAGELFF.

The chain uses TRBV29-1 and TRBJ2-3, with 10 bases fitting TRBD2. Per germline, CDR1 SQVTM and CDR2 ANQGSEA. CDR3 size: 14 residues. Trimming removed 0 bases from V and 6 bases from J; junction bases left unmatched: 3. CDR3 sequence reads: CSVEDQREGDTQYF. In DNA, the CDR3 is TGCAGCGTTGAAGACCAGCGGGAGGGGGATACGCAGTATTTT.

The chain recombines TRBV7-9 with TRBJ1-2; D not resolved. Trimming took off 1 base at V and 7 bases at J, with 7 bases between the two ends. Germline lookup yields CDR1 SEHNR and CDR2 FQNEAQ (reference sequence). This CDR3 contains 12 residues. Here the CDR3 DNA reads TGTGCCAGCAGCTTAGAGGGCCTTGGCTACACCTTC. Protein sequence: CASSLEGLGYTF.

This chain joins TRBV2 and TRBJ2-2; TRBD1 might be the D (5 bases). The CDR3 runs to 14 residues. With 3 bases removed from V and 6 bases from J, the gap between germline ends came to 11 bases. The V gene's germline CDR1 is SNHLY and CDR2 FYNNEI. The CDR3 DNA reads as TGTGCCAGCAGTGAGATCGGACATCCCGGGGAGCTGTTTTTT. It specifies CASSEIGHPGELFF.

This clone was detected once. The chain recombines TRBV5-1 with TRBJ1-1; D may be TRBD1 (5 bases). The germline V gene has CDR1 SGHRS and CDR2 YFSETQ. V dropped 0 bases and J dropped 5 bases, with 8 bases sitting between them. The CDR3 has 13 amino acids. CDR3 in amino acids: CASSLGQRTEAFF. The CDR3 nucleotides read TGCGCCAGCAGCTTGGGACAGAGAACTGAAGCTTTCTTT.